What follows is one T cell receptor (beta chain) and its context. This clonotype was detected many times. The clone's antigen remains unknown. There are no base qualities to consult, and no much larger clone falls within one base. In the germline V gene, CDR1 corresponds to SGHRS and CDR2 to YFSETQ. The V and J ends are trimmed by 0 bases and 6 bases, leaving 16 bases between them. Its CDR3 holds 16 amino acids, cysteine through phenylalanine. The retained sequence is limited to the CDR3, 48 bases, with the frame set at the first base. The sample belongs to a study of identical twins (dated by TCRdb to between 2015 and 2016). Concerning the study at large: To test whether fetal clonotypes persist, the study used deep sequencing on TCR alpha and beta repertoires from monozygotic twins, unrelated adults of various ages, and cord blood. To rule out contamination, replicate twin experiments were performed at different times with different library preparation protocols. General study outcomes and caveats: A weaker excess of twin sharing was found in beta out-of-frame sequences because the signal-to-noise ratio was lowered by fewer shared sequences. In monozygotic twins, out-of-frame TCR alpha sharing was systematically underestimated by recombination models, although the models agreed with sharing between unrelated individuals. Because the same donors could not be followed over many years, the conclusions depended on cross-sectional statistical analysis. Compared with coincidental sharing between unrelated individuals, out-of-frame TCR alpha sequences shared between twins showed an excess of sequences with low generation probability. Fewer insertions were carried by abundant cord blood beta clonotypes; a weaker similar trend was observed in young adult naive repertoires, while no such trend was observed in memory repertoires. Invariant T cells such as MAIT and iNKT could partly confound zero-insertion analyses, although diverse VJ usage argued against such confounding for most clonotypes.

The library came from 5' RACE. The instrument given in TCRdb is Illumina HiSeq 2000. Template switching introduced a universal primer binding site; the final cDNA contained a unique molecular identifier, enabling accurate counting of TCR cDNA molecules. First-strand cDNA for TCR alpha and beta chains was synthesized from specific primers in the conserved constant-segment region. To control for contamination, every cDNA library carried two barcodes: a SMART-Mk sample barcode plus Illumina barcodes. TruSeq adapter sequences, together with Illumina sample barcodes, were added in two successive PCR steps. TCR alpha and beta cDNA libraries were sequenced on the Illumina HiSeq platform with custom primers. The authors' pipeline ran thus. Raw reads were processed with MiGEC to extract unique molecular identifiers, and MiXCR was used to determine CDR3 positions. For each individual, recombination models were inferred using an EM algorithm with the repgenHMM and IGoR tools. Shared clonotype analysis was performed with the tcR package in R, normalizing sharing by the product of cloneset sizes. To study raw recombination without the effects of thymic and clonal selection, out-of-frame nonproductive sequences were analyzed. TCRdb cleaned the public reads at Q25 with fastp, built clones with MiXCR and kept in-frame beta chains. Identical CDR3 protein sequences are pooled into one entry, listed with their most common genes and DNA. The V and J calls shown here were made by TCRdb, not taken from the authors' results. This sample comprises around 240,000 distinct CDR3 sequences, around 6.6% of them detected only once. The top ten clones comprise under 4% of the sample.

Every donor in the study was a healthy Caucasian. The twin cohort consisted of three pairs of female monozygotic twins, all aged about 18 to 30 years. Miltenyi CD45RO+ enrichment and human naive T-cell isolation kits were used to isolate memory (CD45RO+) and naive T cells from PBMC. These data were also filed under a second study, of yellow fever vaccine responses in identical twins. Drawing on the second study: According to the authors, in identical twins the way T cells responded to vaccination appeared partly convergent and partly personalized. Focusing on identical twins, the study followed the T cell clones that responded to the vaccine, and did so with precision.

This clonotype was obtained from a woman aged 18-29 years in good health. Sequenced material: memory (CD45RO+) T cells sorted from blood. The cell subset or site tag for this specimen amounts to: CD45RO+ enriched T cells. The chain employs TRBV5-1 and TRBJ2-1; the D gene is perhaps TRBD2, from 6 matching bases. CDR3 reads: CASSLGPGGMFNEQFF. DNA sequence: TGCGCCAGCAGCTTGGGTCCGGGCGGGATGTTCAATGAGCAGTTCTTC.